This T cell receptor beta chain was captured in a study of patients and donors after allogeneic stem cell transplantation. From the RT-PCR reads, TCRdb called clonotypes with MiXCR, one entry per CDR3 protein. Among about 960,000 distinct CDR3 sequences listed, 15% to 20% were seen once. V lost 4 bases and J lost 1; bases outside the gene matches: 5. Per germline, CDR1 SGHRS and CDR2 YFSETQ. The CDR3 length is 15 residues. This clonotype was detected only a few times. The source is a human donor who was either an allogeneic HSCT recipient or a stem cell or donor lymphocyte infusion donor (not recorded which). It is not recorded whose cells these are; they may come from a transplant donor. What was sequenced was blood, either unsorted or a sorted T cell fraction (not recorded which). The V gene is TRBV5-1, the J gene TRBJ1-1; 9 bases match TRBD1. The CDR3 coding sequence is TGCGCCAGCAGCATAGGGACAGGGACGAACACTGAAGCTTTCTTT. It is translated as CASSIGTGTNTEAFF.